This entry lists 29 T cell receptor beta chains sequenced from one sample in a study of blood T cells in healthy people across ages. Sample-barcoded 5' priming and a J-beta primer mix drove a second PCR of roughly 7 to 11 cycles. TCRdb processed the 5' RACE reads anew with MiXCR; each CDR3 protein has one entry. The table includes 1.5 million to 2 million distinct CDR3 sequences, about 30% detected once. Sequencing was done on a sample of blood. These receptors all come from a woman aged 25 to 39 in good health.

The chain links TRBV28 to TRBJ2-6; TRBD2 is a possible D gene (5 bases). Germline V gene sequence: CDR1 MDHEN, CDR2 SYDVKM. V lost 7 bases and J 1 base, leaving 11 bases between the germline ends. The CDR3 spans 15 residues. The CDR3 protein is CASNPRGSGANVLTF. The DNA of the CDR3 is TGTGCCAGCAATCCTCGAGGGTCTGGGGCCAACGTCCTGACTTTC.

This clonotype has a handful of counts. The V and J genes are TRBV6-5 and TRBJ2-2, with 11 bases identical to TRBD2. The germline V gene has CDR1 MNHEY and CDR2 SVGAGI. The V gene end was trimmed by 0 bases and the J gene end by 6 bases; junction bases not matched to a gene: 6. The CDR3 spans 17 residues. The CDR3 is CASSYSSSSGRAGELFF. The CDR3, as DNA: TGTGCCAGCAGTTACTCGAGTAGTAGCGGGAGGGCCGGGGAGCTGTTTTTT.

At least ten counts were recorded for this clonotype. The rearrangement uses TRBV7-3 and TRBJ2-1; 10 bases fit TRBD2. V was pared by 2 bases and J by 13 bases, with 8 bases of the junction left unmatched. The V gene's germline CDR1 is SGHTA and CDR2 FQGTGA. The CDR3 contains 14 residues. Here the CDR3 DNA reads TGTGCCAGCAGCTTACTAGCGGGGGACTCGGAACAGTTCTTC. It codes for CASSLLAGDSEQFF.

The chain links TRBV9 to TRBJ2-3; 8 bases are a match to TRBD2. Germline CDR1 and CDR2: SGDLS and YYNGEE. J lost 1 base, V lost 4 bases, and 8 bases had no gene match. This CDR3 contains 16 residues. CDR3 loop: CASSSLSGDRTDTQYF. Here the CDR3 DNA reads TGTGCCAGCAGCTCCCTTAGCGGGGACCGCACAGATACGCAGTATTTT.

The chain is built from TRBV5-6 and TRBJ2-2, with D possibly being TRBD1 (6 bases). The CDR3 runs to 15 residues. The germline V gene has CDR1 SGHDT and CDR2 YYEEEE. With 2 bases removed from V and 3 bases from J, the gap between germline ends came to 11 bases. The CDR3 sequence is CASSFQGFYTGELFF. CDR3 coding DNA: TGTGCCAGCAGCTTCCAGGGGTTCTACACCGGGGAGCTGTTTTTT.

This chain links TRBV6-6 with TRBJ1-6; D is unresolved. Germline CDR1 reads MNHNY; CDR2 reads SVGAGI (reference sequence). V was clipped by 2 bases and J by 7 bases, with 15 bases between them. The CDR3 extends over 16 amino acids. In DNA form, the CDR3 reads TGTGCCAGCAGTTACCAAGGAGCTGGGAGGAATTCACCCCTCCACTTT. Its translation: CASSYQGAGRNSPLHF.

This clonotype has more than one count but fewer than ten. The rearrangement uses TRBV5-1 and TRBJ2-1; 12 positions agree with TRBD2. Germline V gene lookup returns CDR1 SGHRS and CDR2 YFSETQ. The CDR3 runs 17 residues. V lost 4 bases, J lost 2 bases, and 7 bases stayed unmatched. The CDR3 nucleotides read TGCGCCAGCAGCCCGCTAGCGGGAGGGCCTCCCTACAATGAGCAGTTCTTC. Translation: CASSPLAGGPPYNEQFF.

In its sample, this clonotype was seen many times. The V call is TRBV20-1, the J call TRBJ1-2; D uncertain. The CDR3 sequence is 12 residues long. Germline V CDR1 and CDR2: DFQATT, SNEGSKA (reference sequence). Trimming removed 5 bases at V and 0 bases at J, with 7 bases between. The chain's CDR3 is CSASIANYGYTF. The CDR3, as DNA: TGCAGTGCTTCGATAGCTAACTATGGCTACACCTTC.

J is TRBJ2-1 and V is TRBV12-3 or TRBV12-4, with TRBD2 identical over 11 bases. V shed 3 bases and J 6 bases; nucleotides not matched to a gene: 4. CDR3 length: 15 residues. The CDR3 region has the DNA TGTGCCAGCAGTTTCCGACTAGCGGGGACCAATGAGCAGTTCTTC. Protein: CASSFRLAGTNEQFF.

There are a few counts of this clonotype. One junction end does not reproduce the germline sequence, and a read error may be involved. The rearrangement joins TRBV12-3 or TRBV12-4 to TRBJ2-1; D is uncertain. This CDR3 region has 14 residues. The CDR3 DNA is TGTGCCAGCAGTTTCCGGAACTCCTGCAATGAGCAGTTCTTC. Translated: CASSFRNSCNEQFF.

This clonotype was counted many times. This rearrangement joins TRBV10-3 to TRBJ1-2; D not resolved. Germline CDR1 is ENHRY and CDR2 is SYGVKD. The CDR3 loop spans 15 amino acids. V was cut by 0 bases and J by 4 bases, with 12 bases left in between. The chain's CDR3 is CAISESLRQPYGYTF. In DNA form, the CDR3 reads TGTGCCATCAGTGAGTCGTTACGGCAACCCTATGGCTACACCTTC.

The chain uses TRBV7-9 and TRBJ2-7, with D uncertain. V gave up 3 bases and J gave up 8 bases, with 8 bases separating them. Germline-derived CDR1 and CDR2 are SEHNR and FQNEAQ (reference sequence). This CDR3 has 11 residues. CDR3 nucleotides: TGTGCCAGCAGCTTCGAGACAAAGCAGTACTTC. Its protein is CASSFETKQYF.

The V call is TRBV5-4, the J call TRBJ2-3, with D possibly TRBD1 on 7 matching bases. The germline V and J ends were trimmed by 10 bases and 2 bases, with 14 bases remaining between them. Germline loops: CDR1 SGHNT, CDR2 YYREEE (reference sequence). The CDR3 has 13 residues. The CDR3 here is CAFTGEATDTQYF. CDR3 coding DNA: TGTGCCTTTACAGGGGAGGCCACAGATACGCAGTATTTT. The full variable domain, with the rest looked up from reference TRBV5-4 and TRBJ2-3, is ETGVTQSPTHLIKTRGQQVTLRCSSQSGHNTVSWYQQALGQGPQFIFQYYREEENGRGNFPPRFSGLQFPNYSSELNVNALELDDSALYLCAFTGEATDTQYFGPGTRLTVL.

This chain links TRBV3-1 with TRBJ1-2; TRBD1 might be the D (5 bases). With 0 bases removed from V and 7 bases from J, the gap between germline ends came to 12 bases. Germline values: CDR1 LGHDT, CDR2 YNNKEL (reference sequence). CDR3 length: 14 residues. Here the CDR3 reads CASSQDLGGLGYTF. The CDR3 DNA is TGTGCCAGCAGCCAAGATCTCGGGGGTCTTGGCTACACCTTC.

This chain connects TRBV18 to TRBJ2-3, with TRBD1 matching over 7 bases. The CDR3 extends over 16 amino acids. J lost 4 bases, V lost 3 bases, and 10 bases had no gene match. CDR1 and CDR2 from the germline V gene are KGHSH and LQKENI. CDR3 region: CASSPGLTGYSDTQYF. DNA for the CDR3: TGTGCCAGCTCACCGGGCTTGACAGGGTACTCAGATACGCAGTATTTT.

CDR3 sequence: CATRHRNEQFF. For the CDR3, the DNA is TGTGCCACCCGACACAGGAATGAGCAGTTCTTC. V gene TRBV15 combines with J gene TRBJ2-1, with D perhaps TRBD1 (5 bases). Germline CDR1 LNHNV, CDR2 YYDKDF (reference sequence). CDR3 length: 11 amino acids. V was clipped by 8 bases and J by 7 bases, with 9 bases between them.

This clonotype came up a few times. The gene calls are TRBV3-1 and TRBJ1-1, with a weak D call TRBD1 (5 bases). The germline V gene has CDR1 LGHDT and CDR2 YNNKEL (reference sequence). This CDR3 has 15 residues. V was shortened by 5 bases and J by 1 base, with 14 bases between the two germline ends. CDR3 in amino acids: CASSDTRTSNTEAFF. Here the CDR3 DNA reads TGTGCCAGCAGCGATACGCGGACATCGAACACTGAAGCTTTCTTT.

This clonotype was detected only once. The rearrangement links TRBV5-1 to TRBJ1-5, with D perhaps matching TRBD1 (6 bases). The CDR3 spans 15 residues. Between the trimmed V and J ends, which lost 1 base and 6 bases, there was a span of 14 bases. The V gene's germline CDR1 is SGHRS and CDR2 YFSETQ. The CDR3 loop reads CASSLPGEDSQPQHF. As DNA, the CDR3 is TGCGCCAGCAGCTTGCCAGGGGAGGATTCTCAGCCCCAGCATTTT.

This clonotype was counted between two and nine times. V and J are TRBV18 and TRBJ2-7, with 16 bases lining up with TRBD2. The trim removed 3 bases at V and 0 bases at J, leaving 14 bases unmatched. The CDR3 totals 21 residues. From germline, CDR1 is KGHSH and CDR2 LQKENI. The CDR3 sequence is CASSPTGLAGGRPRSSYEQYF. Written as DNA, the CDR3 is TGTGCCAGCTCACCGACGGGACTAGCGGGGGGGCGACCTAGGAGCTCCTACGAGCAGTACTTC.

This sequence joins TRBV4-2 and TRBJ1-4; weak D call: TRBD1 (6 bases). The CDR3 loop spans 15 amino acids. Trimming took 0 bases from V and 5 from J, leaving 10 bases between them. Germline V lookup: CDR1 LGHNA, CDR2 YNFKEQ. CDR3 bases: TGTGCCAGCAGCCAAGAGTCAGGGGCCAATGAAAAACTGTTTTTT. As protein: CASSQESGANEKLFF.

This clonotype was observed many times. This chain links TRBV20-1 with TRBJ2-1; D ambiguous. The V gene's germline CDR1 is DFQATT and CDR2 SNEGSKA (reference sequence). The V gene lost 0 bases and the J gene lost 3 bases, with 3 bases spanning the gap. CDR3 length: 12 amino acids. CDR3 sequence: CSAREGYNEQFF. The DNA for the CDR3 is TGCAGTGCTAGAGAGGGCTACAATGAGCAGTTCTTC.

CDR3 sequence: CASSPPGLAGLSYNEQFF. CDR3 DNA sequence: TGCGCCAGCAGCCCACCGGGACTAGCGGGCCTCTCCTACAATGAGCAGTTCTTC. The V call is TRBV5-1, the J call TRBJ2-1; 12 positions agree with TRBD2. J was trimmed by 0 bases and V by 4 bases; bases with no gene match: 8. Germline values: CDR1 SGHRS, CDR2 YFSETQ. CDR3 length equals 18 residues.

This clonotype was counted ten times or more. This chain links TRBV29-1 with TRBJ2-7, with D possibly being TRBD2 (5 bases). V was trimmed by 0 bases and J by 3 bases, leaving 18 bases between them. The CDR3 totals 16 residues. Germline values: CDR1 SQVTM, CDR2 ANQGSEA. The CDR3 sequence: CSVEDRIGGLDYEQYF. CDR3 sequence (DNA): TGCAGCGTTGAAGATCGAATAGGAGGATTGGACTACGAGCAGTACTTC.

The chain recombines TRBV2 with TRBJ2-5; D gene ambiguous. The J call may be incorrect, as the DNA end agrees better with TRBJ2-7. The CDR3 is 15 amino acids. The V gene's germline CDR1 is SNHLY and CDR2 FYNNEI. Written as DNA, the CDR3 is TGTGCCAGCAGTGGCCCCAGACGGTCCTGGGACGAGCAGTACTTC. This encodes CASSGPRRSWDEQYF.

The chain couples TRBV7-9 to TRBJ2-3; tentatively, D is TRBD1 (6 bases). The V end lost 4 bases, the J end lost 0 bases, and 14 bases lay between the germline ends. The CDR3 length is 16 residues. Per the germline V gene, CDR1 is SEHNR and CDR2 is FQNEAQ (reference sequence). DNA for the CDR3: TGTGCCAGCAGCTCTCGGGACACTATCAGCACAGATACGCAGTATTTT. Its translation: CASSSRDTISTDTQYF. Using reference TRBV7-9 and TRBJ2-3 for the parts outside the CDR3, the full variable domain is DTGVSQNPRHKITKRGQNVTFRCDPISEHNRLYWYRQTLGQGPEFLTYFQNEAQLEKSRLLSDRFSAERPKGSFSTLEIQRTEQGDSAMYLCASSSRDTISTDTQYFGPGTRLTVL.

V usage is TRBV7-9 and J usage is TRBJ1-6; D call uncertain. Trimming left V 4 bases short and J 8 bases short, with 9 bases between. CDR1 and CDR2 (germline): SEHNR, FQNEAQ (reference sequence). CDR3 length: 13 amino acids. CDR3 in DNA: TGTGCCAGCAGCTCGAGGCTGTATTCACCCCTCCACTTT. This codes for CASSSRLYSPLHF.

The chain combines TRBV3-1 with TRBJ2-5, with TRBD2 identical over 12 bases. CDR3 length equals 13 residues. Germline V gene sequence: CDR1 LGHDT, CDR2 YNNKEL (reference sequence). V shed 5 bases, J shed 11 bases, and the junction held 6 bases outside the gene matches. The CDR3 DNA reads TGTGCCAGCAGCACGACTAGCGGGGGTGAGCAGTACTTC. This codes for CASSTTSGGEQYF.

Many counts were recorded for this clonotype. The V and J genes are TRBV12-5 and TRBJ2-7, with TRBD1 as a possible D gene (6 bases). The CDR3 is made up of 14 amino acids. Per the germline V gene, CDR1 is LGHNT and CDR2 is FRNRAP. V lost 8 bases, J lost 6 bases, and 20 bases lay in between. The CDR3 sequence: CASTVSTGSSEQYF. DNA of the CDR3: TGTGCTAGTACGGTCTCCACAGGGTCGAGCGAGCAGTACTTC.

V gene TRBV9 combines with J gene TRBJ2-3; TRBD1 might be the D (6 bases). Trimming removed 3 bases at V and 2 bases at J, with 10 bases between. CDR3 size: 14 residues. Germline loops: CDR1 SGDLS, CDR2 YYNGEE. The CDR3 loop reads CASSATGFTDTQYF. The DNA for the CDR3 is TGTGCCAGCAGCGCTACAGGGTTCACAGATACGCAGTATTTT.